The following is a TCR beta chain sequence with its context. This sample is part of a study of patients and donors after allogeneic stem cell transplantation. TCRdb itself ran the RT-PCR reads through MiXCR, one entry per CDR3 protein. The table shows fewer than 500,000 distinct CDR3 sequences, with roughly 17% occurring only once. CDR3 size: 12 residues. Trimming took off 5 bases at V and 8 bases at J, with 10 bases between the two ends. In germline, CDR1 is SGHTA, CDR2 FQGNSA. Sequenced sample: blood, either unsorted or a sorted T cell fraction (not recorded which). This clonotype was obtained from a human donor who was either an allogeneic HSCT recipient or a stem cell or donor lymphocyte infusion donor (not recorded which). It is not recorded whose cells these are; they may come from a transplant donor. The chain has TRBV7-2 and TRBJ2-1; D is possibly TRBD2 (5 bases). The CDR3 here is CASSRTPYEQFF. Here the CDR3 DNA reads TGTGCCAGCAGCCGGACTCCCTATGAGCAGTTCTTC.